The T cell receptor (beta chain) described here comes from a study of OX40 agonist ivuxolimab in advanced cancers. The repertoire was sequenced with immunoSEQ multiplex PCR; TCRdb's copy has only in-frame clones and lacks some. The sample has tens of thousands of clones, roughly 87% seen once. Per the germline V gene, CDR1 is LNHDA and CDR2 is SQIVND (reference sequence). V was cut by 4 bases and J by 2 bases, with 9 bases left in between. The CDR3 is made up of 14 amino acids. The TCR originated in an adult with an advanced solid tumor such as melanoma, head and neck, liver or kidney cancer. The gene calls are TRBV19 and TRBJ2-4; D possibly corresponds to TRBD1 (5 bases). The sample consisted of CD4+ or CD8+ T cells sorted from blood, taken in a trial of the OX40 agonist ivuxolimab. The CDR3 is CASSNSGTKNIQYF. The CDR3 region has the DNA TGTGCCAGTAGTAATTCAGGGACCAAAAACATTCAGTACTTC.